The source of this TCR beta chain is a study of T cells in Graves' hyperthyroidism and ophthalmopathy. The CDR3 regions of TCR beta were amplified from RNA transcripts. HTBI primers drove first-round RT-PCR of the TCR CDR3. TCRdb analysed the multiplex PCR reads with MiXCR anew, one entry per CDR3 protein. In the table there are 460,000 or so distinct CDR3 sequences, around an eighth of which are singletons. This clonotype was found many times. Trimming removed 5 bases from V and 6 bases from J; junction bases left unmatched: 19. The germline V gene encodes CDR1 SGHTA and CDR2 FQGNSA. This CDR3 is built from 19 residues.

This clonotype was sampled from a young woman with Graves' hyperthyroidism. The sample consisted of blood. This chain uses TRBV7-2 with TRBJ2-1; TRBD2 aligns across 10 bases. The CDR3 protein is CASSAPPGLAGVYLNEQFF. In DNA form, the CDR3 reads TGTGCCAGCAGCGCTCCCCCGGGCCTAGCGGGAGTTTACCTCAATGAGCAGTTCTTC.